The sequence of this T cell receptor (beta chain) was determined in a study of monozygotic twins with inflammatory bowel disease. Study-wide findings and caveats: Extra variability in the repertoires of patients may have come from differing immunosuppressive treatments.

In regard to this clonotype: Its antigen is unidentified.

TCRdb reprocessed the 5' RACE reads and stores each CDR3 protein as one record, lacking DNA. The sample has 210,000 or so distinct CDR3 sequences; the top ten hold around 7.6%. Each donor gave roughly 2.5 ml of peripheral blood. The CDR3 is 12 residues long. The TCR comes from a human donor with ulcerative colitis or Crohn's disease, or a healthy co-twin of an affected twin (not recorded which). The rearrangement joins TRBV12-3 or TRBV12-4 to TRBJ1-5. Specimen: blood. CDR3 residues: CASSLAPGPQHF.